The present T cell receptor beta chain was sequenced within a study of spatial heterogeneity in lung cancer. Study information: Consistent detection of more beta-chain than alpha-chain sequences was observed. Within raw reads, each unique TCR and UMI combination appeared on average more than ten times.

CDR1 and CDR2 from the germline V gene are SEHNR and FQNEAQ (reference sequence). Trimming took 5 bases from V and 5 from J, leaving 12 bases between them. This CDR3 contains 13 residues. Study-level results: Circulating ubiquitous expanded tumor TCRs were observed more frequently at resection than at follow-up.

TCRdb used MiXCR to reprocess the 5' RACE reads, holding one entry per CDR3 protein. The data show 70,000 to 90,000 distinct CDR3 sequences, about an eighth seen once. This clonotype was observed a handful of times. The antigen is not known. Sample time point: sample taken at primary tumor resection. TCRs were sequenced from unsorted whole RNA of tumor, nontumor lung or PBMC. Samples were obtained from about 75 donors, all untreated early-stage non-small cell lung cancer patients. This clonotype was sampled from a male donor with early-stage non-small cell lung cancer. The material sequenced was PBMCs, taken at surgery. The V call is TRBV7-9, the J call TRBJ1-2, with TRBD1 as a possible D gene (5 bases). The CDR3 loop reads CASSTGTAYGYTF. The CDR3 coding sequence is TGTGCCAGCAGCACCGGGACCGCTTATGGCTACACCTTC.